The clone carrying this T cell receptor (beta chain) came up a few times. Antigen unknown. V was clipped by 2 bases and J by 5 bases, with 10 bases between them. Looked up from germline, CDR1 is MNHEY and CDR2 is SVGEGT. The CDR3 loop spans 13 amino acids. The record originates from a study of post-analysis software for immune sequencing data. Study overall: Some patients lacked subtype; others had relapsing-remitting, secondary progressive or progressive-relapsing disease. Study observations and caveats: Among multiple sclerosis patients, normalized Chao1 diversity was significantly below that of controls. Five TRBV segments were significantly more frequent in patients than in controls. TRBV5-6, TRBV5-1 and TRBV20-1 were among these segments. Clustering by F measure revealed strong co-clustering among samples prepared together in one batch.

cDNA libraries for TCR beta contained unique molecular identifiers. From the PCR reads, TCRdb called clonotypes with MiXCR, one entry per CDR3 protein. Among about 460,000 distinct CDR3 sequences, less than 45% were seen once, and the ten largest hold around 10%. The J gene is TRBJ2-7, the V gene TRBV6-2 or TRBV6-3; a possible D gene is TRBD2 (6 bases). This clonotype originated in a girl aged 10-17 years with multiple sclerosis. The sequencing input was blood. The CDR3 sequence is CASSYGGMNEQYF. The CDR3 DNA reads TGTGCCAGCAGTTACGGGGGGATGAACGAGCAGTACTTC.